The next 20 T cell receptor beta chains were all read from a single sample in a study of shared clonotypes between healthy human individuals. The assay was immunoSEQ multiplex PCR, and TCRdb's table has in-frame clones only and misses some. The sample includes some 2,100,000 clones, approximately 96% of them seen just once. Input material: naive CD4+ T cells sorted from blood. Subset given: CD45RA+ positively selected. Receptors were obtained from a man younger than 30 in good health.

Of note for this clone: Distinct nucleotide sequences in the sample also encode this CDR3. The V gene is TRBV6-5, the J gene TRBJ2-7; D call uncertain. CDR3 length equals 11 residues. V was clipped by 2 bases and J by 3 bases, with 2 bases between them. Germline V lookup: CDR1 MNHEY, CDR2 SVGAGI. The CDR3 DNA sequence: TGTGCCAGCAGTTACCTCTACGAGCAGTACTTC. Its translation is CASSYLYEQYF.

The CDR3 DNA sequence: TGTGCCAGCAGCGTAGCGGGGGACACATCGAAGAGCTCTGGAAACACCATATATTTT. Encoded protein: CASSVAGDTSKSSGNTIYF. This sequence joins TRBV9 and TRBJ1-3; tentative D call: TRBD1 (6 bases). The CDR3 covers 19 residues. The germline CDR1 and CDR2 sequences are SGDLS and YYNGEE. The V end was cut by 0 bases, the J end by 0 bases, with 19 bases between. The entire variable domain, with the rest obtained from reference TRBV9 and TRBJ1-3, is as follows: DSGVTQTPKHLITATGQRVTLRCSPRSGDLSVYWYQQSLDQGLQFLIQYYNGEERAKGNILERFSAQQFPDLHSELNLSSLELGDSALYFCASSVAGDTSKSSGNTIYFGEGSWLTVV.

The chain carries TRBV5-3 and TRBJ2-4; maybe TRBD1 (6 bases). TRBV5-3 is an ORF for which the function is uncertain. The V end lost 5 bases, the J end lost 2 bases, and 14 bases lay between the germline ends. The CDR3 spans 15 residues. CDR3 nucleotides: TGTGCCAGAAGGAGGACAGAATTTCCCAAAAACATTCAGTACTTC. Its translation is CARRRTEFPKNIQYF.

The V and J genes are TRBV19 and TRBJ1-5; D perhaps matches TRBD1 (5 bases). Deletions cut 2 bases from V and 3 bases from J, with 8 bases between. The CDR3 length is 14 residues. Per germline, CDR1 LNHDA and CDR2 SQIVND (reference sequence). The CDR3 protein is CASSITRDNQPQHF. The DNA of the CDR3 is TGTGCCAGTAGTATAACCAGGGACAATCAGCCCCAGCATTTT.

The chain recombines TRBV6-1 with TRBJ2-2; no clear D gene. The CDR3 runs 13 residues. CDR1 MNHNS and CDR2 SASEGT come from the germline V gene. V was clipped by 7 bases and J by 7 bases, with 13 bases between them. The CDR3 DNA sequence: TGTGCCAGCAACCTGGGCGCCGGCGGGGAGCTGTTTTTT. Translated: CASNLGAGGELFF.

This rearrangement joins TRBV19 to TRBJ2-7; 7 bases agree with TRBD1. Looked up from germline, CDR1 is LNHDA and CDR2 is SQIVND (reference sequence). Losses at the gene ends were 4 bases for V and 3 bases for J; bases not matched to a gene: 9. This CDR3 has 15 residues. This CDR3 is CASSTQTRGNYEQYF. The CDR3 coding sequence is TGTGCCAGTAGTACTCAGACCAGGGGGAACTACGAGCAGTACTTC.

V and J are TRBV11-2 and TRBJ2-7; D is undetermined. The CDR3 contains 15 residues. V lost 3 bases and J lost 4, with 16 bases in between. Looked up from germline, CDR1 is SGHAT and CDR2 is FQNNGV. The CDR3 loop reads CASSLLGRTAYEQYF. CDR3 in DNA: TGTGCCAGCAGCTTGTTAGGCAGGACGGCTTACGAGCAGTACTTC. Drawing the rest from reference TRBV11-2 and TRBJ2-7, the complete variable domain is EAGVAQSPRYKIIEKRQSVAFWCNPISGHATLYWYQQILGQGPKLLIQFQNNGVVDDSQLPKDRFSAERLKGVDSTLKIQPAKLEDSAVYLCASSLLGRTAYEQYFGPGTRLTVT.

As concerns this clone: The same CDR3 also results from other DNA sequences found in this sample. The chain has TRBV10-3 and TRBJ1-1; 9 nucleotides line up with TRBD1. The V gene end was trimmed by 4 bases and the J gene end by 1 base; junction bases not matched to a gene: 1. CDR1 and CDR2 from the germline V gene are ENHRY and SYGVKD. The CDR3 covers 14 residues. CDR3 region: CAISADRGNTEAFF. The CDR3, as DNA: TGTGCCATCAGTGCGGACAGGGGGAACACTGAAGCTTTCTTT.

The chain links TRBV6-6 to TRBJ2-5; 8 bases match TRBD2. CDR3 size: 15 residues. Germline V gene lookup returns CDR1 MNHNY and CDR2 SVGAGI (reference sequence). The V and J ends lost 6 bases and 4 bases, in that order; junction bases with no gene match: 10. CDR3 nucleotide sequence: TGTGCCAGCAGGCCCGGGACTAGTTCATTAGAGACCCAGTACTTC. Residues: CASRPGTSSLETQYF.

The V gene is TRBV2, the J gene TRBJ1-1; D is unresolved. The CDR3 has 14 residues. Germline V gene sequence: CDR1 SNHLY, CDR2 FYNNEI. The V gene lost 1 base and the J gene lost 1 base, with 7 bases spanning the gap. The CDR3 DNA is TGTGCCAGCAGTGAAGGGTACAGGAACACTGAAGCTTTCTTT. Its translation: CASSEGYRNTEAFF. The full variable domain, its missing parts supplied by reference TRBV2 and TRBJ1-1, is EPEVTQTPSHQVTQMGQEVILRCVPISNHLYFYWYRQILGQKVEFLVSFYNNEISEKSEIFDDQFSVERPDGSNFTLKIRSTKLEDSAMYFCASSEGYRNTEAFFGQGTRLTVV.

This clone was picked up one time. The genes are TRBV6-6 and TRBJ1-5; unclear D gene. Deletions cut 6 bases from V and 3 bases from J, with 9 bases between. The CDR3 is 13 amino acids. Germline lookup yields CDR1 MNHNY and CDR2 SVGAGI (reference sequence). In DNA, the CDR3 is TGTGCCAGCAGCTTCAGCGCCAATCAGCCCCAGCATTTT. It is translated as CASSFSANQPQHF.

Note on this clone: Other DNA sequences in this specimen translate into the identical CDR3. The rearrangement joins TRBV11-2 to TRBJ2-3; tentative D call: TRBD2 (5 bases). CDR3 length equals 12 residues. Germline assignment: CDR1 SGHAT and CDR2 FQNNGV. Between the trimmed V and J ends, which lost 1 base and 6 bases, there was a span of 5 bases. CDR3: CASSLGGDTQYF. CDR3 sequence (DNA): TGTGCCAGCAGCTTAGGAGGGGATACGCAGTATTTT.

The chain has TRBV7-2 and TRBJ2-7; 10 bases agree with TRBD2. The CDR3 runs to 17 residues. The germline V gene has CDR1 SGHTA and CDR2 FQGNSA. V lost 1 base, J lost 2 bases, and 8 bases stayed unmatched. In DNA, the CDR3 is TGTGCCAGCAGCTTAGTTCGGCTAGCGGGGGACACCTACGAGCAGTACTTC. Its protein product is CASSLVRLAGDTYEQYF. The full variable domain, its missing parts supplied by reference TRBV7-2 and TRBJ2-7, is GAGVSQSPSNKVTEKGKDVELRCDPISGHTALYWYRQSLGQGLEFLIYFQGNSAPDKSGLPSDRFSAERTGGSVSTLTIQRTQQEDSAVYLCASSLVRLAGDTYEQYFGPGTRLTVT.

The CDR3 bases are TGTGCCAGCAGCCCAGACCTGGGGCGCACCATAATTCAGTACTTC. It is translated as CASSPDLGRTIIQYF. The rearrangement joins TRBV9 to TRBJ2-4, with D tentatively TRBD1 (5 bases). This CDR3 region has 15 residues. Trimming left V 4 bases short and J 10 bases short, with 21 bases between. CDR1 is SGDLS and CDR2 is YYNGEE in the germline V gene.

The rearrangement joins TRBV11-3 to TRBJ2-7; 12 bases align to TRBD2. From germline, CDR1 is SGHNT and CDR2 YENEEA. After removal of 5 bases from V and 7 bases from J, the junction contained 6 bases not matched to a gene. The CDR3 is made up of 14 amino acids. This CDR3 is CASSQKTSGSEQYF. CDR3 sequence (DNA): TGTGCCAGCAGCCAAAAGACTAGCGGGAGTGAGCAGTACTTC.

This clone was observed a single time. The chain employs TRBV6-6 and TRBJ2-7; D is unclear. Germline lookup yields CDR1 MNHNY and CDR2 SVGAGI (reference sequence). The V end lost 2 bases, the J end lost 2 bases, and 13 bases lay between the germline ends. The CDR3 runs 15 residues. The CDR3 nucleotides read TGTGCCAGCAGTTACCCCCAGGTCCCTACCTACGAGCAGTACTTC. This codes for CASSYPQVPTYEQYF.

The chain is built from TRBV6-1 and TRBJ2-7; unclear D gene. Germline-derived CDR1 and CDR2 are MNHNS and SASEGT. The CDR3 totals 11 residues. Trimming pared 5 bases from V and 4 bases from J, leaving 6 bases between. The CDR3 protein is CASSHNYEQYF. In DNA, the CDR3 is TGTGCCAGCAGTCATAATTACGAGCAGTACTTC.

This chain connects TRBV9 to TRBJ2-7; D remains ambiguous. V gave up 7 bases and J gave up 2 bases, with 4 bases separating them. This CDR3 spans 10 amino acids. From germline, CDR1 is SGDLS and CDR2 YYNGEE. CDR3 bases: TGTGCCAGCGGTACCTACGAGCAGTACTTC. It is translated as CASGTYEQYF.

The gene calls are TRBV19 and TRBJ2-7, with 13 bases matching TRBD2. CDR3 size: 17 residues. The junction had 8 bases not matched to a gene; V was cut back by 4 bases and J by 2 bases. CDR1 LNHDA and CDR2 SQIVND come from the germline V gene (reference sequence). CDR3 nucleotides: TGTGCCAGTAGTAAAGGTGGACTAGCGGGAGCGCCCTACGAGCAGTACTTC. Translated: CASSKGGLAGAPYEQYF.

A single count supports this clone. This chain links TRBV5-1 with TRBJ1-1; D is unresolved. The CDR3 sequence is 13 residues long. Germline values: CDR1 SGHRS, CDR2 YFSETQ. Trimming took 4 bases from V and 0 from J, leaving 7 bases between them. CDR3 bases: TGCGCCAGCAGCCAGCGGGTGAACACTGAAGCTTTCTTT. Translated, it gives CASSQRVNTEAFF.